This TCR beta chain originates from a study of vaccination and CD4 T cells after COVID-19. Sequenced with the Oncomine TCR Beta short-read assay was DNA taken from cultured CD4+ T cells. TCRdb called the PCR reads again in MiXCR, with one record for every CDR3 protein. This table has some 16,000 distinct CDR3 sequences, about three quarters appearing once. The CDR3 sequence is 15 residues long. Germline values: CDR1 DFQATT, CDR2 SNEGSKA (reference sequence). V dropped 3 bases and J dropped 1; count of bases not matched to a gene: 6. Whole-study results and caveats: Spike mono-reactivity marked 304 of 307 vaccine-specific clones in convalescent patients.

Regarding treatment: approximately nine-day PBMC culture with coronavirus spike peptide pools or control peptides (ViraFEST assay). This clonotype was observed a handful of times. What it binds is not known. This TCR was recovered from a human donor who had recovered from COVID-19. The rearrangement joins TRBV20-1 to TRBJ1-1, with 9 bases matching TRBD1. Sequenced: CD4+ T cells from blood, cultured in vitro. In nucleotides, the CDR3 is TGCAGTGCTAGTATAGGACAGGGGAGGAACACTGAAGCTTTCTTT. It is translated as CSASIGQGRNTEAFF.